The text below deals with one TCR beta chain. Its antigen is unknown. Several immunoSEQ plates received, in even portions, the genomic DNA of each subset. The repertoire was sequenced with immunoSEQ multiplex PCR; TCRdb's copy has only in-frame clones and lacks some. The sample holds about 2.4 million clones; 93% are singletons and the top ten take 0.35% to 0.45%. The CDR3 runs to 16 residues. The ends were cut back, 0 bases at V and 6 bases at J, with 18 bases in the middle. Germline values: CDR1 LNHNV, CDR2 YYDKDF (reference sequence). The sample originates from a study of shared clonotypes between healthy human individuals. Study-level points and caveats: Only a few donors were included, so the genetic and exposure-history diversity represented was limited.

J is TRBJ2-7 and V is TRBV15; the D gene could be TRBD1 or TRBD2 (6 bases each). The sequence came from a man aged 18-30 years in good health. Some clones in this sample may be carry-over from other donors' samples. Sequencing was performed on naive CD4+ T cells from PBMCs. The subset denotes: CD45RA+ positively selected. CDR3 DNA sequence: TGTGCCACCAGCAGAGATCCCCCCGGGGGCGGTTCCGAGCAGTACTTC. Its translation: CATSRDPPGGGSEQYF.